A single sample gave rise to the 18 T cell receptor beta chains below, sequenced in a study of blood T cell repertoires in COVID-19. Libraries were prepared by immunoSEQ multiplex PCR; TCRdb keeps only in-frame clonotypes and omits some of them. The top ten clones hold 0.8% to 0.9% of a sample with about half a million clones, about 91% of them seen once. Material: peripheral blood. The receptors here all came from a young man with COVID-19, enrolled during active disease.

Only a few counts were recorded for this clone. The chain recombines TRBV12-3 or TRBV12-4 with TRBJ2-7, with 8 bases identical to TRBD1. CDR3 length: 13 amino acids. Trimming at V came to 7 bases and at J to 1 base, leaving 3 bases not matched to a gene. The CDR3, as DNA: TGTGCCAGCACCGACAGGGGTTCCTACGAGCAGTACTTC. It encodes CASTDRGSYEQYF.

J is TRBJ1-2 and V is TRBV5-8; D remains unclear. Trimming took 1 base from V and 4 from J, leaving 11 bases between them. CDR1 SGHTS and CDR2 YDEGEE come from the germline V gene. This CDR3 region has 14 residues. CDR3 nucleotide sequence: TGTGCCAGCAGCTTGAAGCACCGCCTCTATGGCTACACCTTC. Translated, it gives CASSLKHRLYGYTF.

This chain joins TRBV15 and TRBJ2-1; D is unclear. From germline, CDR1 is LNHNV and CDR2 YYDKDF (reference sequence). V dropped 3 bases and J dropped 1 base, with 10 bases sitting between them. This CDR3 comprises 15 residues. CDR3 region: CATSSTKKSYNEQFF. The CDR3 region has the DNA TGTGCCACCAGCAGTACTAAGAAATCCTACAATGAGCAGTTCTTC.

J is TRBJ1-4 and V is TRBV30, with 9 bases matching TRBD1. The CDR3 contains 14 residues. In germline, CDR1 is GTSNPN, CDR2 SVGIG (reference sequence). V lost 2 bases to trimming and J lost 8 bases; unmatched junction nucleotides: 6. The CDR3 DNA sequence: TGTGCCTGGAGTACAGGGGGCCGCAAGGAAAAACTGTTTTTT. Translation: CAWSTGGRKEKLFF.

This rearrangement joins TRBV7-8 to TRBJ2-1; D might be TRBD2 (5 bases). This CDR3 is 15 amino acids long. V lost 5 bases, J lost 4 bases, and 15 bases lay in between. Germline V CDR1 and CDR2: SGHVS, FQNEAQ. In DNA, the CDR3 is TGTGCCAGCAGCCGCTGGGGTCCGGGGTACAATGAGCAGTTCTTC. It is translated as CASSRWGPGYNEQFF.

V gene TRBV14 combines with J gene TRBJ1-1; 11 positions agree with TRBD1. The V gene's germline CDR1 is SGHDN and CDR2 FVKESK. Trimming at V came to 0 bases and at J to 11 bases, leaving 8 bases not matched to a gene. This CDR3 region has 15 residues. The CDR3 coding sequence is TGTGCCAGCAGCCAAGATCTTGGGACAGGGGGTATGGCTTTCTTT. Translation: CASSQDLGTGGMAFF.

This chain uses TRBV6-2 or TRBV6-3 with TRBJ2-5; D is possibly TRBD2 (5 bases). CDR1 is MNHEY and CDR2 is SVGEGT in the germline V gene. Trimming shortened V by 6 bases and J by 0 bases, and 8 bases separated the two germline ends. This CDR3 spans 13 amino acids. The CDR3 DNA reads as TGTGCCAGCAGCCTCGGGGACCAAGAGACCCAGTACTTC. Its protein is CASSLGDQETQYF.

The chain joins TRBV6-5 to TRBJ1-1, with D possibly TRBD1 on 5 matching bases. Trimming removed 11 bases at V and 1 base at J, with 14 bases between. This CDR3 comprises 13 residues. Germline CDR1 MNHEY, CDR2 SVGAGI. The CDR3: CAGQGGSNTEAFF. The CDR3, as DNA: TGTGCCGGCCAGGGAGGATCGAACACTGAAGCTTTCTTT.

This clone was observed once. V gene TRBV10-3 combines with J gene TRBJ2-5; 8 bases agree with TRBD2. J gave up 5 bases and V 4 bases, and 15 bases lay outside the gene matches. Germline values: CDR1 ENHRY, CDR2 SYGVKD. CDR3 length: 17 residues. The CDR3 reads CAISARSGEAGVETQYF. CDR3 coding DNA: TGTGCCATCAGTGCACGTAGCGGTGAAGCGGGGGTCGAGACCCAGTACTTC.

V gene TRBV5-1 combines with J gene TRBJ1-6; D not resolved. The germline V gene has CDR1 SGHRS and CDR2 YFSETQ. V was clipped by 7 bases and J by 8 bases, with 10 bases between them. The CDR3 has 12 amino acids. The CDR3 DNA follows: TGCGCCAGCCGAGAACCCTATTCACCCCTCCACTTT. Residues: CASREPYSPLHF.

This clone showed up just once. This chain connects TRBV9 to TRBJ1-4, with 10 bases identical to TRBD1. This CDR3 has 15 residues. With V trimmed by 4 bases and J by 7 bases, 7 bases remained unmatched. The germline V gene has CDR1 SGDLS and CDR2 YYNGEE. This CDR3 reads CASSPTGGSGEKLFF. The CDR3, as DNA: TGTGCCAGCAGCCCGACAGGGGGCTCTGGTGAAAAACTGTTTTTT.

The chain couples TRBV19 to TRBJ2-7; TRBD1 aligns across 7 bases. CDR3 size: 14 residues. With V trimmed by 6 bases and J by 5 bases, 10 bases remained unmatched. The germline V gene has CDR1 LNHDA and CDR2 SQIVND (reference sequence). The CDR3 loop reads CASSKGDRADEQYF. Written as DNA, the CDR3 is TGTGCCAGTAGCAAGGGGGACAGAGCGGACGAGCAGTACTTC. The variable domain in full, with the rest retrieved from reference TRBV19 and TRBJ2-7, is DGGITQSPKYLFRKEGQNVTLSCEQNLNHDAMYWYRQDPGQGLRLIYYSQIVNDFQKGDIAEGYSVSREKKESFPLTVTSAQKNPTAFYLCASSKGDRADEQYFGPGTRLTVT.

The table lists this clone with a count of one. The chain recombines TRBV7-2 with TRBJ2-7; TRBD1 might be the D (6 bases). Trimming removed 6 bases at V and 2 bases at J, with 14 bases between. This CDR3 is 14 amino acids long. Germline V gene sequence: CDR1 SGHTA, CDR2 FQGNSA. CDR3 sequence reads: CASSYSRGAYEQYF. CDR3 bases: TGTGCCAGCAGTTACTCCAGGGGCGCCTACGAGCAGTACTTC.

J is TRBJ1-1 and V is TRBV29-1; D might be TRBD1 (6 bases). In germline, CDR1 is SQVTM, CDR2 ANQGSEA. The CDR3 is made up of 14 amino acids. Trimming cost V 6 bases and J 3 bases, with 17 bases left between them. The CDR3 DNA sequence: TGCAGCGTCGCTAGACAGGCCGGGGACACTGAAGCTTTCTTT. It translates to CSVARQAGDTEAFF. Looking up the rest from reference TRBV29-1 and TRBJ1-1 gives the full variable domain: SAVISQKPSRDICQRGTSLTIQCQVDSQVTMMFWYRQQPGQSLTLIATANQGSEATYESGFVIDKFPISRPNLTFSTLTVSNMSPEDSSIYLCSVARQAGDTEAFFGQGTRLTVV.

The chain links TRBV7-3 to TRBJ2-7; 8 bases match TRBD1. J lost 6 bases, V lost 5 bases, and 6 bases had no gene match. The CDR3 runs 13 residues. Germline CDR1 is SGHTA and CDR2 is FQGTGA. The CDR3 here is CASSLGQGFEQYF. The CDR3 nucleotides read TGTGCCAGCAGCCTCGGACAGGGTTTCGAGCAGTACTTC. The variable domain in full, with the rest retrieved from reference TRBV7-3 and TRBJ2-7, is GAGVSQTPSNKVTEKGKYVELRCDPISGHTALYWYRQSLGQGPEFLIYFQGTGAADDSGLPNDRFFAVRPEGSVSTLKIQRTERGDSAVYLCASSLGQGFEQYFGPGTRLTVT.

The V and J genes are TRBV14 and TRBJ2-1; D perhaps matches TRBD1 (5 bases). Germline V CDR1 and CDR2: SGHDN, FVKESK. This CDR3 contains 13 residues. Between the trimmed V and J ends, which lost 8 bases and 3 bases, there was a span of 11 bases. CDR3 residues: CASGVGRYNEQFF. The CDR3, as DNA: TGTGCCAGCGGGGTGGGGCGCTACAATGAGCAGTTCTTC.

This clone was seen a few times. The chain combines TRBV18 with TRBJ1-5; D unclear. From germline, CDR1 is KGHSH and CDR2 LQKENI. The CDR3 runs 14 residues. V gave up 2 bases and J gave up 3 bases, with 8 bases separating them. The CDR3: CASSPGASNQPQHF. The CDR3 coding sequence is TGTGCCAGCTCACCAGGTGCGTCCAATCAGCCCCAGCATTTT.

V gene TRBV5-4 combines with J gene TRBJ2-3, with D hard to call. The germline V gene has CDR1 SGHNT and CDR2 YYREEE (reference sequence). The CDR3 has 14 residues. The germline V and J ends were trimmed by 3 bases and 4 bases, with 12 bases remaining between them. The CDR3 bases are TGTGCCAGCAGCTCCCTAAGTGGTCCAGATACGCAGTATTTT. Its protein product is CASSSLSGPDTQYF.